These T cell receptor beta chains were read from a single sample in a study of cytomegalovirus exposure and HLA in healthy donors. The data were produced by immunoSEQ multiplex PCR, yet TCRdb's version contains in-frame clones alone and is incomplete. The sample lists 100,000 to 150,000 clones, approximately 72% occurring once. Source material: PBMCs. Receptor source: a human donor in good health. The CDR3 runs from the conserved cysteine through the conserved F or W. The D gene is left open where the match is weak. The listing skips clone size in some rows; elsewhere it reads once, few, many or a size class.

size: .
D: TRBD2
V: TRBV30
J: TRBJ2-3
CDR3: CAWQGRASGGEGGRDTQYF
DNA: TGTGCCTGGCAAGGCCGGGCTAGCGGGGGCGAGGGGGGCAGGGATACGCAGTATTTT

size: .
D: TRBD1
V: TRBV30
J: TRBJ1-2
CDR3: CAWRPRQGDLGGYTF
DNA: TGTGCCTGGAGACCGCGACAGGGAGACTTAGGAGGCTACACCTTC

size: few
D: .
V: TRBV6-1
J: TRBJ2-3
CDR3: CASSDSISGWDTQYF
DNA: TGTGCCAGCAGTGATTCGATTTCGGGGTGGGATACGCAGTATTTT

size: .
D: TRBD2
V: TRBV6-6
J: TRBJ2-5
CDR3: CASRLAGLQETQYF
DNA: TGTGCCAGCAGGCTAGCGGGCCTCCAAGAGACCCAGTACTTC

size: .
D: TRBD1
V: TRBV5-4
J: TRBJ1-1
CDR3: CASSFGSGRGSLFNTEAFF
DNA: TGTGCCAGCAGCTTTGGGTCGGGCAGGGGGTCTTTATTTAACACTGAAGCTTTCTTT

size: few
D: TRBD1
V: TRBV6-5
J: TRBJ1-1
CDR3: CASSRGLMNTEAFF
DNA: TGTGCCAGCAGCAGGGGGCTGATGAACACTGAAGCTTTCTTT

size: .
D: TRBD1
V: TRBV5-6
J: TRBJ2-7
CDR3: CASSLGGQGLIEQYF
DNA: TGTGCCAGCAGCTTGGGGGGACAGGGACTAATAGAGCAGTACTTC

size: .
D: .
V: TRBV11-1
J: TRBJ2-7
CDR3: CASSQVTGYEQYF
DNA: TGTGCCAGCAGCCAAGTTACAGGGTACGAGCAGTACTTC

size: .
D: TRBD1
V: TRBV27
J: TRBJ2-3
CDR3: CASTTRQGQDTQYF
DNA: TGTGCCAGCACCACCCGACAGGGGCAAGATACGCAGTATTTT

size: .
D: TRBD2
V: TRBV6-6
J: TRBJ2-7
CDR3: CATLTSGGPSYEQYF
DNA: TGTGCCACCCTAACTAGCGGGGGCCCCTCCTACGAGCAGTACTTC

size: few
D: TRBD1
V: TRBV4-3
J: TRBJ2-6
CDR3: CASSQDLGGQGGSGANVLTF
DNA: TGCGCCAGCAGCCAAGATCTTGGGGGACAGGGGGGTTCTGGGGCCAACGTCCTGACTTTC

size: few
D: .
V: TRBV30
J: TRBJ1-2
CDR3: CAWTPGIVYGYTF
DNA: TGTGCCTGGACTCCGGGAATCGTCTATGGCTACACCTTC

size: few
D: .
V: TRBV18
J: TRBJ1-5
CDR3: CASSPFGSGNQPQHF
DNA: TGTGCCAGCTCACCCTTCGGGTCGGGCAATCAGCCCCAGCATTTT

size: .
D: .
V: TRBV9
J: TRBJ1-6
CDR3: CASSVGGRDSPLHF
DNA: TGTGCCAGCAGCGTAGGGGGCAGGGATTCACCCCTCCACTTT

size: .
D: .
V: TRBV19
J: TRBJ1-2
CDR3: CASTARGGNYGYTF
DNA: TGTGCCAGTACCGCAAGGGGGGGTAACTATGGCTACACCTTC

size: .
D: .
V: TRBV27
J: TRBJ1-2
CDR3: CASSLSGGYGYTF
DNA: TGTGCCAGCAGTTTATCAGGGGGCTATGGCTACACCTTC

size: .
D: TRBD2
V: TRBV7-2
J: TRBJ2-7
CDR3: CASSLQAGGYYEQYF
DNA: TGTGCCAGCAGCTTACAGGCGGGGGGTTATTACGAGCAGTACTTC

size: few
D: .
V: TRBV4-3
J: TRBJ2-7
CDR3: CASSQDLGGAYEQYF
DNA: TGCGCCAGCAGCCAGGACCTGGGGGGAGCCTACGAGCAGTACTTC

size: few
D: .
V: TRBV30
J: TRBJ1-1
CDR3: CAWTPDMNTEAFF
DNA: TGTGCCTGGACCCCCGACATGAACACTGAAGCTTTCTTT

size: .
D: TRBD2
V: TRBV10-3
J: TRBJ2-5
CDR3: CAISGGKRGGRRDPQYF
DNA: TGTGCCATCAGTGGGGGGAAGCGGGGGGGCCGAAGAGACCCCCAGTACTTC

size: few
D: TRBD1
V: TRBV6-6
J: TRBJ2-7
CDR3: CASRYLGTADYEQYF
DNA: TGTGCCAGCAGGTATTTAGGGACAGCTGATTACGAGCAGTACTTC

size: .
D: TRBD1
V: TRBV30
J: TRBJ1-1
CDR3: CAWAWGQGARSAEAFF
DNA: TGTGCCTGGGCCTGGGGACAGGGGGCGCGGTCTGCCGAAGCTTTCTTT

size: .
D: .
V: TRBV25-1
J: TRBJ2-7
CDR3: CASSEWGGYYEQYF
DNA: TGTGCCAGCAGTGAATGGGGGGGCTACTACGAGCAGTACTTC

size: .
D: .
V: TRBV5-4
J: TRBJ2-3
CDR3: CASSLSSDTQYF
DNA: TGTGCCAGCAGCTTGTCGTCAGATACGCAGTATTTT

size: .
D: .
V: TRBV5-6
J: TRBJ1-2
CDR3: CATPPGELGYGYTF
DNA: TGTGCCACCCCCCCGGGGGAGTTGGGCTATGGCTACACCTTC

size: few
D: TRBD1
V: TRBV18
J: TRBJ2-1
CDR3: CASSPTDRIREQFF
DNA: TGTGCCAGCTCACCCACGGACAGGATCAGAGAGCAGTTCTTC

size: .
D: TRBD2
V: TRBV11-3
J: TRBJ2-1
CDR3: CASSLDWGGEQFF
DNA: TGTGCCAGCAGCTTAGACTGGGGGGGTGAGCAGTTCTTC

size: .
D: .
V: TRBV6-6
J: TRBJ2-1
CDR3: CASRDSSYNEQFF
DNA: TGTGCCAGCCGGGACTCCTCCTACAATGAGCAGTTCTTC

size: .
D: .
V: TRBV20-1
J: TRBJ2-3
CDR3: CSATWDTTQYF
DNA: TGCAGTGCTACCTGGGACACAACGCAGTATTTT

size: once
D: TRBD1
V: TRBV6-6
J: TRBJ1-4
CDR3: CASSVPRGTEKLFF
DNA: TGTGCCAGCAGTGTACCCAGGGGGACCGAAAAACTGTTTTTT

size: .
D: TRBD1
V: TRBV5-1
J: TRBJ2-1
CDR3: CASTLRTGGYNEQFF
DNA: TGCGCCAGTACACTCCGGACAGGGGGCTACAATGAGCAGTTCTTC

size: .
D: TRBD1
V: TRBV25-1
J: TRBJ2-5
CDR3: CASSEYPGQGAKETQYF
DNA: TGTGCCAGCAGTGAATATCCCGGACAGGGGGCTAAGGAGACCCAGTACTTC

size: .
D: .
V: TRBV7-9
J: TRBJ2-5
CDR3: CASSVRGVWETQYF
DNA: TGTGCCAGCAGCGTCAGGGGGGTATGGGAGACCCAGTACTTC

size: .
D: .
V: TRBV28
J: TRBJ1-1
CDR3: CASGRSTEAFF
DNA: TGTGCCAGCGGGAGAAGCACTGAAGCTTTCTTT

size: .
D: TRBD1
V: TRBV7-6
J: TRBJ2-1
CDR3: CASSTHFGGQGGHNEQFF
DNA: TGTGCCAGCAGCACTCACTTTGGGGGACAGGGGGGACACAATGAGCAGTTCTTC

size: .
D: .
V: TRBV4-2
J: TRBJ1-2
CDR3: CASSQDAKQGGGGGYTF
DNA: TGTGCCAGCAGCCAAGATGCGAAACAGGGAGGGGGAGGTGGCTACACCTTC

size: few
D: .
V: TRBV9
J: TRBJ2-1
CDR3: CASSGAGGGDNEQFF
DNA: TGTGCCAGCAGCGGGGCTGGCGGGGGCGACAATGAGCAGTTCTTC

size: few
D: .
V: TRBV11-2
J: TRBJ2-7
CDR3: CASSRAGTTSYEQYF
DNA: TGTGCCAGCAGCCGGGCCGGGACAACCTCCTACGAGCAGTACTTC

size: .
D: TRBD2
V: TRBV7-6
J: TRBJ2-5
CDR3: CASSPPGLGGREAQYF
DNA: TGTGCCAGCAGTCCACCGGGACTAGGGGGAAGAGAGGCCCAGTACTTC

size: .
D: .
V: TRBV6-5
J: TRBJ2-7
CDR3: CASRRDFSSYEQYF
DNA: TGTGCCAGCAGAAGGGACTTCTCTTCCTACGAGCAGTACTTC

size: once
D: .
V: TRBV9
J: TRBJ1-2
CDR3: CASSPREGSPETYGYTF
DNA: TGTGCCAGCAGCCCACGGGAGGGGAGCCCGGAAACCTATGGCTACACCTTC

size: .
D: TRBD1
V: TRBV10-3
J: TRBJ2-2
CDR3: CAISDRAVGELCF
DNA: TGTGCCATCAGCGACAGGGCGGTCGGGGAGCTGTGTTTT

size: .
D: .
V: TRBV10-1
J: TRBJ1-2
CDR3: CASRGGAPQGYTF
DNA: TGCGCCAGCAGAGGGGGGGCGCCTCAGGGCTACACCTTC

size: .
D: .
V: TRBV30
J: TRBJ2-7
CDR3: CAWSSMLDEQYF
DNA: TGTGCCTGGAGTTCGATGTTAGACGAGCAGTACTTC

size: few
D: .
V: TRBV18
J: TRBJ2-5
CDR3: CASSPSGSGNQETQYF
DNA: TGTGCCAGCTCTCCTTCGGGTAGCGGAAACCAAGAGACCCAGTACTTC

size: .
D: .
V: TRBV4-3
J: TRBJ2-1
CDR3: CASSQGGQKYNEQFF
DNA: TGCGCCAGCAGCCAAGGGGGACAAAAATACAATGAGCAGTTCTTC

size: .
D: .
V: TRBV2
J: TRBJ2-2
CDR3: CASSEYRNTGELFF
DNA: TGTGCCAGCAGTGAGTACAGGAACACCGGGGAGCTGTTTTTT

size: .
D: TRBD2
V: TRBV9
J: TRBJ2-5
CDR3: CASSVDPAGGLAETQYF
DNA: TGTGCCAGCAGCGTAGATCCAGCGGGAGGGCTGGCGGAGACCCAGTACTTC

size: .
D: TRBD1
V: TRBV6-6
J: TRBJ2-5
CDR3: CASGTGETQYF
DNA: TGTGCCAGTGGGACAGGAGAGACCCAGTACTTC

size: .
D: .
V: TRBV9
J: TRBJ1-2
CDR3: CASSPSWFIRGANNYGYTF
DNA: TGTGCCAGCAGCCCATCGTGGTTTATTCGGGGGGCGAACAACTATGGCTACACCTTC

size: .
D: TRBD1
V: TRBV6-5
J: TRBJ1-2
CDR3: CASSPTGDYGYTF
DNA: TGTGCCAGCAGCCCTACAGGGGATTATGGCTACACCTTC

size: .
D: TRBD1
V: TRBV19
J: TRBJ2-1
CDR3: CASSITLPGTGRNEQFF
DNA: TGTGCCAGTAGTATAACCCTCCCCGGGACAGGGAGGAATGAGCAGTTCTTC

size: .
D: .
V: TRBV14
J: TRBJ1-1
CDR3: CASSLLGGGTEAFF
DNA: TGTGCCAGCAGCCTCTTAGGGGGGGGTACTGAAGCTTTCTTT